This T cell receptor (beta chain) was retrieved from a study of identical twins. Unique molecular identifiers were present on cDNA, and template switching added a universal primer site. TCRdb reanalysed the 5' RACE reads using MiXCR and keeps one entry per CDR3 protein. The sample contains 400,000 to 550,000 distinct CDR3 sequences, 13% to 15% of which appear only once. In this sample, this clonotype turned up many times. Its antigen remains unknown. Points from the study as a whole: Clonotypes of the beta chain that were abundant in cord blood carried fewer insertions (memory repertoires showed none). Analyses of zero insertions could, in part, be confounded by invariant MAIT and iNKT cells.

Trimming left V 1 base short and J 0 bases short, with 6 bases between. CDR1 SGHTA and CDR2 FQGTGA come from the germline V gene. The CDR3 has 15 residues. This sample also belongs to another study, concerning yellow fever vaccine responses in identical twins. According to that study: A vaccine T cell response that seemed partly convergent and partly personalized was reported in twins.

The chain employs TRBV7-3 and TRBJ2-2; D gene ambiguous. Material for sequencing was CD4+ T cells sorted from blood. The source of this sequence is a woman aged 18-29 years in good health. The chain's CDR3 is CASSLNAANTGELFF. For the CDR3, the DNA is TGTGCCAGCAGCTTAAATGCTGCGAACACCGGGGAGCTGTTTTTT.